A single TCR beta chain is shown here with its context. The sample belongs to a study of blood T cell repertoires in COVID-19. The wider study: Both acute and convalescent COVID-19 samples were obtained from the United States, Italy and Spain.

Per the original methods: Nucleated cell number was recorded as an estimate derived from reference gene primer amplification. TCRdb's table, derived via immunoSEQ multiplex PCR, lists solely in-frame clones and lacks some. That table is the source of V, J and clone size, and D and trimming were worked out from the DNA. Altogether about 210,000 clones are present, around 82% being singletons, with the ten largest covering roughly 2.9%. The clonotype comes from a man aged 45 to 65 with active or convalescent COVID-19. The specimen sequenced was peripheral blood.

The CDR3 nucleotides read TGTGCCAGCAGCTTACCCCGGGGGACGGCGAACTATGGCTACACCTTC. It specifies CASSLPRGTANYGYTF. V is TRBV5-4 and J is TRBJ1-2, with D possibly being TRBD1 (5 bases). Germline V lookup: CDR1 SGHNT, CDR2 YYREEE (reference sequence). The CDR3 covers 16 residues. The V gene lost 2 bases and the J gene lost 2 bases, with 16 bases spanning the gap.